The next 23 T cell receptor beta chains were all read from a single sample in a study of blood T cell repertoires in COVID-19. The assay was immunoSEQ multiplex PCR, and TCRdb's table has in-frame clones only and misses some. The table lists about 250,000 clones, around 81% of them singletons. The material sequenced was peripheral blood. The receptors originated from a woman aged 55-70 years with active or convalescent COVID-19.

This rearrangement joins TRBV9 to TRBJ1-3; 7 bases fit TRBD1. Trimming at V came to 3 bases and at J to 0 bases, leaving 3 bases not matched to a gene. The CDR3 length is 15 residues. Per germline, CDR1 SGDLS and CDR2 YYNGEE. Here the CDR3 reads CASSARDSSGNTIYF. The CDR3 DNA sequence: TGTGCCAGCAGCGCCAGGGACAGCTCTGGAAACACCATATATTTT.

The V call is TRBV28, the J call TRBJ1-1; 7 nucleotides match TRBD1. V lost 3 bases to trimming and J lost 7 bases; unmatched junction nucleotides: 2. The CDR3 totals 12 residues. CDR1 is MDHEN, CDR2 SYDVKM, per germline. CDR3 bases: TGTGCCAGCAGTTTTCGGGACAGTGAAGCTTTCTTT. Protein: CASSFRDSEAFF.

This clone has only one observation. This chain connects TRBV18 to TRBJ2-7, with a weak D call TRBD1 (6 bases). Germline CDR1 KGHSH, CDR2 LQKENI. This CDR3 spans 14 amino acids. V dropped 2 bases and J dropped 3 bases, with 11 bases sitting between them. CDR3 region: CASSPGTRDYEQYF. CDR3 DNA sequence: TGTGCCAGCTCACCAGGGACAAGAGACTACGAGCAGTACTTC.

This sequence joins TRBV19 and TRBJ1-4; no clear D gene. Trimming stripped 3 bases from V and 5 bases from J, with 10 bases between. The CDR3 covers 14 residues. Germline CDR1 is LNHDA and CDR2 is SQIVND (reference sequence). Here the CDR3 DNA reads TGTGCCAGTAGTATTTCCAGGTCAAATGAAAAACTGTTTTTT. It is translated as CASSISRSNEKLFF.

This chain uses TRBV7-9 with TRBJ2-2, with a possible D match to TRBD2 (6 bases). Trimming took 3 bases from V and 7 from J, leaving 9 bases between them. The CDR3 length is 13 residues. CDR1 and CDR2 from the germline V gene are SEHNR and FQNEAQ (reference sequence). CDR3 DNA: TGTGCCAGCAGCTTCAAAGCGGGCGGGGAGCTGTTTTTT. Its translation: CASSFKAGGELFF.

The chain couples TRBV6-1 to TRBJ2-1; 8 bases line up with TRBD1. The trim removed 2 bases at V and 7 bases at J, leaving 10 bases unmatched. This CDR3 is 16 amino acids long. CDR1 is MNHNS and CDR2 is SASEGT in the germline V gene. The CDR3 DNA reads as TGTGCCAGCAGTGAACAGCTTGGGACAGGCCAAAATGAGCAGTTCTTC. Translated: CASSEQLGTGQNEQFF.

The V call is TRBV25-1, the J call TRBJ1-4; maybe TRBD1 (5 bases). The CDR3 extends over 18 amino acids. V was clipped by 2 bases and J by 8 bases, with 24 bases between them. CDR1 is MGHDK and CDR2 is SYGVNS in the germline V gene. The CDR3 DNA is TGTGCCAGCAGTGAAACCCGGCGGGGGAGGCCCCCCTGGGAAAAACTGTTTTTT. Its protein is CASSETRRGRPPWEKLFF.

The rearrangement uses TRBV30 and TRBJ2-2; D is perhaps TRBD2 (6 bases). V was pared by 0 bases and J by 4 bases, with 9 bases between. The CDR3 is 14 amino acids. Germline CDR1 and CDR2: GTSNPN and SVGIG (reference sequence). The CDR3 is CAWSVGRSTGELFF. The CDR3 DNA is TGTGCCTGGAGTGTAGGGAGGTCCACCGGGGAGCTGTTTTTT.

V and J are TRBV5-4 and TRBJ2-5, with TRBD2 identical over 7 bases. V gave up 3 bases and J gave up 1 base; unmatched junction bases: 9. The length of the CDR3 is 16 residues. CDR1 is SGHNT and CDR2 is YYREEE in the germline V gene (reference sequence). CDR3 residues: CASSSSGRGFQETQYF. The CDR3 coding sequence is TGTGCCAGCAGCTCTTCAGGGAGGGGTTTCCAAGAGACCCAGTACTTC.

The chain carries TRBV7-2 and TRBJ1-2; D might be TRBD1 (6 bases). This CDR3 is built from 14 residues. The germline V and J ends were trimmed by 5 bases and 5 bases, with 15 bases remaining between them. Germline CDR1 reads SGHTA; CDR2 reads FQGNSA. CDR3 bases: TGTGCCAGCAGCCCGACGGGGGGCGGGTATGGCTACACCTTC. This translates into CASSPTGGGYGYTF.

This clone showed up just once. The chain uses TRBV11-3 and TRBJ2-1; TRBD2 matches 7 bases. The V gene end was trimmed by 7 bases and the J gene end by 0 bases; junction bases not matched to a gene: 12. The CDR3 covers 17 residues. Germline lookup yields CDR1 SGHNT and CDR2 YENEEA. CDR3 sequence (DNA): TGTGCCAGCACCCTTTCTAGCGGTTGGAGCTCCTACAATGAGCAGTTCTTC. This gives the protein CASTLSSGWSSYNEQFF.

The chain is built from TRBV6-5 and TRBJ2-1; possibly TRBD2 for D (7 bases). Trimming took 1 base from V and 6 from J, leaving 10 bases between them. CDR1 MNHEY and CDR2 SVGAGI come from the germline V gene. The CDR3 has 14 residues. CDR3 residues: CASSYLAGANEQFF. CDR3 nucleotide sequence: TGTGCCAGCAGTTACTTGGCGGGGGCCAATGAGCAGTTCTTC.

The genes are TRBV19 and TRBJ2-3; no firm D call. The V gene's germline CDR1 is LNHDA and CDR2 SQIVND (reference sequence). The CDR3 runs to 11 residues. V lost 5 bases to trimming and J lost 6 bases, with 6 bases between them. CDR3 in amino acids: CASSLLDTQYF. In DNA, the CDR3 is TGTGCCAGTAGTTTATTGGATACGCAGTATTTT. The full variable domain, its missing parts supplied by reference TRBV19 and TRBJ2-3, is DGGITQSPKYLFRKEGQNVTLSCEQNLNHDAMYWYRQDPGQGLRLIYYSQIVNDFQKGDIAEGYSVSREKKESFPLTVTSAQKNPTAFYLCASSLLDTQYFGPGTRLTVL.

This chain uses TRBV9 with TRBJ1-2; TRBD1 is a possible D gene (6 bases). V dropped 2 bases and J dropped 0 bases, with 17 bases sitting between them. This CDR3 comprises 17 residues. CDR1 and CDR2 from the germline V gene are SGDLS and YYNGEE. The CDR3, as DNA: TGTGCCAGCAGCGTGGACAGTCCCCCTGGGGCTAACTATGGCTACACCTTC. It yields the protein CASSVDSPPGANYGYTF.

The genes are TRBV3-1 (or the pseudogene TRBV3-2) and TRBJ2-1; D possibly corresponds to TRBD2 (6 bases). Germline loops: CDR1 LGHDT, CDR2 YNNKEL (reference sequence). This CDR3 spans 15 amino acids. Trimming stripped 4 bases from V and 4 bases from J, with 14 bases between. The CDR3 DNA reads TGTGCCAGCAGCCTAAGTTTGGAGGGATACAATGAGCAGTTCTTC. It translates to CASSLSLEGYNEQFF.

The chain uses TRBV5-8 and TRBJ2-5, with TRBD2 matching 7 bases. Germline V lookup: CDR1 SGHTS, CDR2 YDEGEE. The CDR3 length is 18 residues. The V and J ends lost 0 bases and 5 bases, in that order; junction bases with no gene match: 16. This chain's CDR3 is CASSLARVAGVRVETQYF. CDR3 DNA sequence: TGTGCCAGCAGCTTGGCCCGAGTGGCGGGAGTAAGAGTTGAGACCCAGTACTTC.

This clone was picked up a small number of times. The V gene is TRBV19, the J gene TRBJ1-1; TRBD1 matches at 9 bases. V was pared by 1 base and J by 1 base, with 7 bases of the junction left unmatched. This CDR3 is built from 17 residues. The V gene's germline CDR1 is LNHDA and CDR2 SQIVND (reference sequence). CDR3 coding DNA: TGTGCCAGTAGTATAGGGAGACAGGGGGTTAAGAACACTGAAGCTTTCTTT. It translates to CASSIGRQGVKNTEAFF.

The DNA for the CDR3 is TGCGCCAGCAGCTTGATTGACTCGACTGAAGCTTTCTTT. It translates to CASSLIDSTEAFF. This chain connects TRBV5-1 to TRBJ1-1; D remains unclear. The ends were cut back, 1 base at V and 5 bases at J, with 9 bases in the middle. The CDR3 spans 13 residues. Germline V gene sequence: CDR1 SGHRS, CDR2 YFSETQ.

This clone was seen a single time. V gene TRBV9 combines with J gene TRBJ2-3; 10 nucleotides align to TRBD2. The length of the CDR3 is 17 residues. Per germline, CDR1 SGDLS and CDR2 YYNGEE. Losses at the gene ends were 0 bases for V and 6 bases for J; bases not matched to a gene: 10. The CDR3 protein is CASSVGISGGSMDTQYF. The CDR3 region has the DNA TGTGCCAGCAGCGTAGGAATTAGCGGGGGGTCCATGGATACGCAGTATTTT.

This clone was observed a single time. The J gene is TRBJ2-3, the V gene TRBV2, with a tentative D call TRBD1 (6 bases). Germline loops: CDR1 SNHLY, CDR2 FYNNEI. V lost 7 bases and J 4 bases, leaving 12 bases between the germline ends. The CDR3 is made up of 13 amino acids. The CDR3 region is CASNQGLADTQYF. In DNA, the CDR3 is TGTGCCAGCAACCAGGGGCTCGCAGATACGCAGTATTTT.

The chain links TRBV19 to TRBJ1-5; no clear D gene. Deletions cut 7 bases from V and 12 bases from J, with 13 bases between. This CDR3 has 11 residues. Germline loops: CDR1 LNHDA, CDR2 SQIVND (reference sequence). The CDR3: CASTGARHQHF. The CDR3 nucleotides are TGTGCCAGTACCGGTGCCCGCCACCAGCATTTT. Using reference TRBV19 and TRBJ1-5 for the parts outside the CDR3, the full variable domain is DGGITQSPKYLFRKEGQNVTLSCEQNLNHDAMYWYRQDPGQGLRLIYYSQIVNDFQKGDIAEGYSVSREKKESFPLTVTSAQKNPTAFYLCASTGARHQHFGDGTRLSIL.

This clone has only one observation. This chain uses TRBV28 with TRBJ1-6; unclear D gene. V was trimmed by 2 bases and J by 8 bases, leaving 13 bases between them. This CDR3 comprises 15 residues. The germline gives CDR1 MDHEN, CDR2 SYDVKM. The CDR3 DNA is TGTGCCAGCAGTTTAAGGCGGTTCGGAGATTCACCCCTCCACTTT. Translating gives CASSLRRFGDSPLHF.

The chain combines TRBV24-1 with TRBJ2-1; 7 nucleotides line up with TRBD1. Germline trimming cut 0 bases from V and 8 bases from J; bases unmatched to any gene: 6. This CDR3 is built from 15 residues. Germline CDR1 reads KGHDR; CDR2 reads SFDVKD. The CDR3 DNA is TGTGCCACCAGTGATTTGGGGACAGCGTCTGATGAGCAGTTCTTC. Translating it yields CATSDLGTASDEQFF.